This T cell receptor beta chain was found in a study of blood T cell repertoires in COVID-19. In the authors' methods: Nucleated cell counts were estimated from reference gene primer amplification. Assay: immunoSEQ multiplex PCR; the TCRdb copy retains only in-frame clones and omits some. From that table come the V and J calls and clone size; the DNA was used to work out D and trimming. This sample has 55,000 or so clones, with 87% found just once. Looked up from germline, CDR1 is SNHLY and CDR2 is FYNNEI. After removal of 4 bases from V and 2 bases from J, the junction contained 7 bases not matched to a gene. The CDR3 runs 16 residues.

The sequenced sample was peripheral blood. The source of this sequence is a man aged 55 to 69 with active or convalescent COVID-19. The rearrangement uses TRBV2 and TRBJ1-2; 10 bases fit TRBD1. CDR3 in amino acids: CASSVPWGQGNYGYTF. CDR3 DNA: TGTGCCAGCAGTGTCCCTTGGGGACAGGGGAACTATGGCTACACCTTC.